Below are 17 T cell receptor beta chains sequenced from a single sample in a study of a mutant IDH1 vaccine in newly diagnosed glioma. Time point indicated: baseline, week 1 (first vaccination visit). Treatment in this sample: pre-vaccination baseline after standard-of-care therapy. TCRdb's copy holds only in-frame clones and misses some; the assay was immunoSEQ multiplex PCR. This sample has about 30,000 clones; around 80% occur once, and the top ten carry approximately 19%. The starting material was PBMCs, obtained from a glioma patient treated with radiotherapy, temozolomide or both. These TCRs come from a man aged 30-40 years with glioma.

CDR3 nucleotides: TGTGCCAGCAGCGCCGGCTGGGACAGGGGTTCACCCCTCCACTTT. Amino acid sequence: CASSAGWDRGSPLHF. The chain combines TRBV7-6 with TRBJ1-6, with 10 bases matching TRBD1. The junction had 7 bases not matched to a gene; V was cut back by 5 bases and J by 9 bases. The germline gives CDR1 SGHVS, CDR2 FNYEAQ. The CDR3 runs to 15 residues.

This chain joins TRBV2 and TRBJ1-6; unclear D gene. Germline V gene lookup returns CDR1 SNHLY and CDR2 FYNNEI. The length of the CDR3 is 15 residues. The germline V and J ends were trimmed by 4 bases and 0 bases, with 7 bases remaining between them. The DNA for the CDR3 is TGTGCCAGCAGTGTAAGGGTCTCCTATAATTCACCCCTCCACTTT. Protein product: CASSVRVSYNSPLHF.

This clone was detected a few times. V gene TRBV9 combines with J gene TRBJ1-1; the D is unclear. V was cut by 0 bases and J by 8 bases, with 11 bases left in between. Germline V lookup: CDR1 SGDLS, CDR2 YYNGEE. The CDR3 consists of 13 residues. CDR3 protein: CASSVGLGREAFF. As DNA, the CDR3 is TGTGCCAGCAGCGTAGGGCTGGGTCGGGAAGCTTTCTTT. Complete variable domain (other parts from reference TRBV9 and TRBJ1-1): DSGVTQTPKHLITATGQRVTLRCSPRSGDLSVYWYQQSLDQGLQFLIQYYNGEERAKGNILERFSAQQFPDLHSELNLSSLELGDSALYFCASSVGLGREAFFGQGTRLTVV.

J is TRBJ2-5 and V is TRBV5-1, with 7 positions matching TRBD1. Germline CDR1 is SGHRS and CDR2 is YFSETQ. The V gene end was trimmed by 0 bases and the J gene end by 5 bases; junction bases not matched to a gene: 16. This CDR3 is built from 18 residues. This CDR3 reads CASSLGRQGFQWMETQYF. CDR3 DNA sequence: TGCGCCAGCAGCTTGGGGAGACAGGGATTCCAATGGATGGAGACCCAGTACTTC.

The chain recombines TRBV10-3 with TRBJ2-1, with TRBD2 matching over 10 bases. CDR1 ENHRY and CDR2 SYGVKD come from the germline V gene. J gave up 7 bases and V 6 bases, and 9 bases lay outside the gene matches. This CDR3 region has 15 residues. This CDR3 is CAIRSSSGGNNEQFF. The CDR3 coding sequence is TGTGCCATCAGGTCGTCTAGCGGGGGAAATAATGAGCAGTTCTTC.

This chain uses TRBV9 with TRBJ2-1; perhaps D is TRBD1 or TRBD2 (5 bases each). The CDR3 is 18 residues long. Germline V gene data show CDR1 as SGDLS and CDR2 as YYNGEE. V lost 4 bases to trimming and J lost 2 bases, with 22 bases between them. The DNA for the CDR3 is TGTGCCAGCAGCTCACTTAGAGGGGATAGGGACGCCTACAATGAGCAGTTCTTC. Protein product: CASSSLRGDRDAYNEQFF.

The V and J genes are TRBV20-1 and TRBJ2-5; D ambiguous. Trimming cost V 0 bases and J 5 bases, with 4 bases left between them. CDR1 and CDR2 (germline): DFQATT, SNEGSKA (reference sequence). The CDR3 has 11 residues. The CDR3 DNA reads TGCAGTGCTAGAGATCGCGAGACCCAGTACTTC. Translation: CSARDRETQYF.

The gene calls are TRBV2 and TRBJ1-2; 10 bases line up with TRBD1. After removal of 4 bases from V and 3 bases from J, the junction contained 5 bases not matched to a gene. This CDR3 spans 15 amino acids. The V gene's germline CDR1 is SNHLY and CDR2 FYNNEI. Written as DNA, the CDR3 is TGTGCCAGCAGTGTTAGGACAGGGGGAGACTATGGCTACACCTTC. Translated, it gives CASSVRTGGDYGYTF. The whole variable domain, remainder taken from reference TRBV2 and TRBJ1-2, is EPEVTQTPSHQVTQMGQEVILRCVPISNHLYFYWYRQILGQKVEFLVSFYNNEISEKSEIFDDQFSVERPDGSNFTLKIRSTKLEDSAMYFCASSVRTGGDYGYTFGSGTRLTVV.

This clone has only a few counts. The gene calls are TRBV27 and TRBJ1-5, with a weak D call TRBD1 (5 bases). The CDR3 runs 13 residues. Germline CDR1 is MNHEY and CDR2 is SMNVEV (reference sequence). V was trimmed by 3 bases and J by 5 bases, leaving 8 bases between them. The CDR3 loop reads CASSFREDQPQHF. CDR3 DNA sequence: TGTGCCAGCAGTTTCAGGGAAGATCAGCCCCAGCATTTT.

V usage is TRBV9 and J usage is TRBJ1-2; TRBD1 matches 10 bases. V trimming: 4 bases; J trimming: 4 bases; junction bases outside the gene matches: 7. The germline V gene has CDR1 SGDLS and CDR2 YYNGEE. The CDR3 consists of 15 residues. In DNA, the CDR3 is TGTGCCAGCAGCCCTCGAGGGGACAGGGGCTATGGCTACACCTTC. This gives the protein CASSPRGDRGYGYTF.

J is TRBJ1-5 and V is TRBV2; D is possibly TRBD1 (5 bases). This CDR3 has 15 amino acids. V shed 7 bases and J shed 0 bases, with 13 bases lying between them. Per germline, CDR1 SNHLY and CDR2 FYNNEI. CDR3 region: CASTRGRASNQPQHF. The CDR3, as DNA: TGTGCCAGCACTCGGGGCAGGGCTAGCAATCAGCCCCAGCATTTT.

The V gene is TRBV7-6, the J gene TRBJ2-5, with a possible D match to TRBD2 (6 bases). The germline gives CDR1 SGHVS, CDR2 FNYEAQ. This CDR3 has 16 residues. V gave up 5 bases and J gave up 5 bases, with 21 bases separating them. As DNA, the CDR3 is TGTGCCAGCAGCCCGCACCCCTCAGGGAGGTACGAGACCCAGTACTTC. Its protein is CASSPHPSGRYETQYF.

This clone was picked up a small number of times. This sequence joins TRBV5-1 and TRBJ1-1; 10 bases match TRBD1. The CDR3 sequence is 14 residues long. Germline V gene data show CDR1 as SGHRS and CDR2 as YFSETQ. Trimming removed 4 bases from V and 5 bases from J; junction bases left unmatched: 5. The CDR3 nucleotides read TGCGCCAGCAGCGTGGGACAGGGGAAAACTGAAGCTTTCTTT. Its protein product is CASSVGQGKTEAFF. Combining the CDR3 with reference TRBV5-1 and TRBJ1-1 gives the whole variable domain KAGVTQTPRYLIKTRGQQVTLSCSPISGHRSVSWYQQTPGQGLQFLFEYFSETQRNKGNFPGRFSGRQFSNSRSEMNVSTLELGDSALYLCASSVGQGKTEAFFGQGTRLTVV.

The chain has TRBV5-4 and TRBJ1-3; 7 nucleotides align to TRBD1. CDR1 is SGHNT and CDR2 is YYREEE in the germline V gene (reference sequence). V lost 5 bases, J lost 4 bases, and 9 bases stayed unmatched. The CDR3 has 15 residues. In DNA form, the CDR3 reads TGTGCCAGCAGTCTAAATACAGGGGAAGGAAACACCATATATTTT. Translated: CASSLNTGEGNTIYF.

This clone was counted only a few times. The chain uses TRBV7-7 and TRBJ2-1, with no clear D. Per the germline V gene, CDR1 is SSHAT and CDR2 is FNYEAQ (reference sequence). The CDR3 covers 13 residues. Trimming removed 7 bases at V and 7 bases at J, with 14 bases between. The CDR3 is CASTPSQVNEQFF. The CDR3 DNA reads TGTGCCAGCACCCCCTCCCAGGTGAATGAGCAGTTCTTC.

The chain's CDR3 is CASSPHRGSVYEQYF. CDR3 in DNA: TGCGCCAGCAGCCCCCACAGGGGGAGCGTGTACGAGCAGTACTTC. The rearrangement joins TRBV4-3 to TRBJ2-7, with 8 bases identical to TRBD1. CDR1 and CDR2 from the germline V gene are LGHNA and YSLEER. The V and J ends lost 4 bases and 4 bases, in that order; junction bases with no gene match: 9. The CDR3 runs to 15 residues.

This CDR3 is CASSQAGTGEKLFF. The CDR3 nucleotides read TGTGCCAGCAGCCAAGCAGGGACCGGTGAAAAACTGTTTTTT. This chain links TRBV14 with TRBJ1-4; possibly TRBD1 for D (5 bases). Germline values: CDR1 SGHDN, CDR2 FVKESK. Trimming left V 1 base short and J 7 bases short, with 10 bases between. The CDR3 has 14 amino acids.